The clone carrying this TCR beta chain has just one count. The antigen is undetermined. CDR1 SGDLS and CDR2 YYNGEE come from the germline V gene. The CDR3 is 12 amino acids. Between the trimmed V and J ends, which lost 0 bases and 5 bases, there was a span of 4 bases. Sequencing was performed with immunoSEQ multiplex PCR; in TCRdb, only in-frame clones are kept and a portion is missing. The top ten clones hold approximately 2.6% of a sample with under 100,000 clones, 92% of them seen once. Every patient had relapsed following autologous stem cell transplantation, and cohorts differed in brentuximab vedotin exposure. The data belong to a study of PD-1 blockade in classical Hodgkin lymphoma. General observations from the study: Initiation of nivolumab under 1 year after ASCT led to exclusion of patients. Baseline diversity resembling that of newly diagnosed patients was seen in complete responders. Possible causes of repertoire differences, disease activity or prior therapy, remain undefined. Only CD4+ TCR diversity, not CD8+, had risen significantly by C4D1.

This TCR was recovered from a human donor with classical Hodgkin lymphoma. The rearrangement uses TRBV9 and TRBJ2-3; D is unresolved. This specimen consisted of peripheral blood mononuclear cells (PBMCs), obtained before the second cycle of nivolumab. In DNA, the CDR3 is TGTGCCAGCAGCGTAGGCCAAGATACGCAGTATTTT. Translating it yields CASSVGQDTQYF.